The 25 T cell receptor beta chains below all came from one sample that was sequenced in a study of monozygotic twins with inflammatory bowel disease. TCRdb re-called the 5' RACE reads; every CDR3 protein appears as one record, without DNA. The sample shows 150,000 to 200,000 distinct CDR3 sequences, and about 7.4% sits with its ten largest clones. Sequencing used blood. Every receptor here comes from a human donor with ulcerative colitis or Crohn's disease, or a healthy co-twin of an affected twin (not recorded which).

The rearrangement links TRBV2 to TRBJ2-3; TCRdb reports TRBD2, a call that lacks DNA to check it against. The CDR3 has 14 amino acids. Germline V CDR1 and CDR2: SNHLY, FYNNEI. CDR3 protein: CASTSTSGTDTQYF.

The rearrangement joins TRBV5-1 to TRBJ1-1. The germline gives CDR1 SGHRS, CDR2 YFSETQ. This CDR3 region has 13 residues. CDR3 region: CASSSDGNTEAFF.

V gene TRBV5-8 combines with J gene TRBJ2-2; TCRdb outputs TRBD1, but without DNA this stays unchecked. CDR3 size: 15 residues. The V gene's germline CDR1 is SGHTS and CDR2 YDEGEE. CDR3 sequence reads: CASSIHPGGSGELFF.

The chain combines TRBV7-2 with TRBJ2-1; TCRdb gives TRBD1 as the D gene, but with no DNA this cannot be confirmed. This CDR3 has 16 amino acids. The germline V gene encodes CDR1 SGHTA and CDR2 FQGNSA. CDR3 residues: CASSLGLLRSGDEQFF.

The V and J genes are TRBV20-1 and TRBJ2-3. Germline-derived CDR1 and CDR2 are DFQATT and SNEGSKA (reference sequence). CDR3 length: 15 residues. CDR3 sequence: CSARGQSSSTDTQYF.

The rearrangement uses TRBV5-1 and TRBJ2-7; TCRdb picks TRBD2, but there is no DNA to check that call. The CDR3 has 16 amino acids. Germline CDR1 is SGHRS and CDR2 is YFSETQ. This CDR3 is CASSFGLAGGSYEQYF.

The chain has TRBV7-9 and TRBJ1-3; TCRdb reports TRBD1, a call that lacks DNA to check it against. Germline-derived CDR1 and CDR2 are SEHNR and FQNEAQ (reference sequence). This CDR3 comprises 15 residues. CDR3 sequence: CASSPLGQSGNTIYF.

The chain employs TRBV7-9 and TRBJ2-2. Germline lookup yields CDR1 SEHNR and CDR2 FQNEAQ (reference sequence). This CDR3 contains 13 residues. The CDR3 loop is CASSFSYTGELFF.

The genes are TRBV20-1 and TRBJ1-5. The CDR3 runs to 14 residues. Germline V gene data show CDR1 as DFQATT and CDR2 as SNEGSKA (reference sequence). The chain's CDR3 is CSAVRTVGDQPQHF.

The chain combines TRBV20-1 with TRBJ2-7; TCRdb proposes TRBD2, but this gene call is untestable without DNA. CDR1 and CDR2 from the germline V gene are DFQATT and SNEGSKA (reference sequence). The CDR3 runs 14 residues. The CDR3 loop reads CSARNPGTSYEQYF.

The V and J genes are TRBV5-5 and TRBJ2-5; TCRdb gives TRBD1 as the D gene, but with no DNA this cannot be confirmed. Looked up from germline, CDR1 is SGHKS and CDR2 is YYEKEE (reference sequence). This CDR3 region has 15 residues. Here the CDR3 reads CASSLMAGRAGAQYF. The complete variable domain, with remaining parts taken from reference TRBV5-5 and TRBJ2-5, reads DAGVTQSPTHLIKTRGQQVTLRCSPISGHKSVSWYQQVLGQGPQFIFQYYEKEERGRGNFPDRFSARQFPNYSSELNVNALLLGDSALYLCASSLMAGRAGAQYFGPGTRLLVL.

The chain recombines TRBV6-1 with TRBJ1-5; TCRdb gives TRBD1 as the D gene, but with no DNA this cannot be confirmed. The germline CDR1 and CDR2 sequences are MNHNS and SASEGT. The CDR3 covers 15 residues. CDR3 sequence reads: CASRSYRGNNQPQHF.

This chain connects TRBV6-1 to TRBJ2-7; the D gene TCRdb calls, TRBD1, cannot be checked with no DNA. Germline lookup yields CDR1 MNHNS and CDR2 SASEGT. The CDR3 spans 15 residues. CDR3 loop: CASRARRQGPWEQYF.

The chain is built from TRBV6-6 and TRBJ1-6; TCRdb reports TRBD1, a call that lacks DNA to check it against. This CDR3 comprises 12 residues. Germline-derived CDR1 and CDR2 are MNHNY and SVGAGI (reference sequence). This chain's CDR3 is CASSTGMSPLHF.

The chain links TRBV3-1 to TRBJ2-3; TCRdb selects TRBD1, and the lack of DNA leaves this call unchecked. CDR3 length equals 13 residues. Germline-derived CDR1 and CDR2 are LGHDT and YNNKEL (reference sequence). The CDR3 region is CASSRGGADTQYF.

The CDR3 sequence is CSVAQGSTDTQYF. The chain is built from TRBV29-1 and TRBJ2-3; the TCRdb call, TRBD1, lacks DNA for checking. Germline CDR1 reads SQVTM; CDR2 reads ANQGSEA. This CDR3 is 13 amino acids long.

The CDR3 sequence: CASRFGDPSNYGYTF. This chain links TRBV6-2 or TRBV6-3 with TRBJ1-2; the TCRdb D gene call, TRBD1, has no DNA to confirm it. The germline V gene encodes CDR1 MNHEY and CDR2 SVGEGT. The CDR3 loop spans 15 amino acids.

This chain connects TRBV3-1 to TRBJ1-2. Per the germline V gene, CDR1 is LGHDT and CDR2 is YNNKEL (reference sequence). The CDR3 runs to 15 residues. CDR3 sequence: CASSQDGREGRGYTF.

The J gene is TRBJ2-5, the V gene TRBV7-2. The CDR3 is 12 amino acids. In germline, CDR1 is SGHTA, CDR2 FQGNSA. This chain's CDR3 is CASSPRWGTQYF.

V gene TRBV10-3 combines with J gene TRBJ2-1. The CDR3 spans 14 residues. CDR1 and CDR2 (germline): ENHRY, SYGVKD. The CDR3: CAISESWGRIEQFF.

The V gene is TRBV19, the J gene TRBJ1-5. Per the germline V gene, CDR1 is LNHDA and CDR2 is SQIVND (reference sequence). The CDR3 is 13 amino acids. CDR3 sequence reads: CASVQEPNQPQHF. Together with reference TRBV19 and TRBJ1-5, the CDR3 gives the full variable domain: DGGITQSPKYLFRKEGQNVTLSCEQNLNHDAMYWYRQDPGQGLRLIYYSQIVNDFQKGDIAEGYSVSREKKESFPLTVTSAQKNPTAFYLCASVQEPNQPQHFGDGTRLSIL.

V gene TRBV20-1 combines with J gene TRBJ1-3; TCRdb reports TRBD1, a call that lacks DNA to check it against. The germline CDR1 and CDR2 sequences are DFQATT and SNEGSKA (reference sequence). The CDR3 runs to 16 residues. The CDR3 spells CSATPTPESSGNTIYF.

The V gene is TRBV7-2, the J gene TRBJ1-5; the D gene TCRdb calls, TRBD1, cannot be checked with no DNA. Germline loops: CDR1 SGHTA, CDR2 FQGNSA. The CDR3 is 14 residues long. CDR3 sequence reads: CASSWTGQNQPQHF. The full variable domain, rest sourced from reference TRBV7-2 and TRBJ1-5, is GAGVSQSPSNKVTEKGKDVELRCDPISGHTALYWYRQSLGQGLEFLIYFQGNSAPDKSGLPSDRFSAERTGGSVSTLTIQRTQQEDSAVYLCASSWTGQNQPQHFGDGTRLSIL.

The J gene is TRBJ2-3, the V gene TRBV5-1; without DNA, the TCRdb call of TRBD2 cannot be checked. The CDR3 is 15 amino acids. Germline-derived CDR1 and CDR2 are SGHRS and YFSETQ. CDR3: CASSLAARITDTQYF. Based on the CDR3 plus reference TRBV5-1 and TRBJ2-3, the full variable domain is KAGVTQTPRYLIKTRGQQVTLSCSPISGHRSVSWYQQTPGQGLQFLFEYFSETQRNKGNFPGRFSGRQFSNSRSEMNVSTLELGDSALYLCASSLAARITDTQYFGPGTRLTVL.

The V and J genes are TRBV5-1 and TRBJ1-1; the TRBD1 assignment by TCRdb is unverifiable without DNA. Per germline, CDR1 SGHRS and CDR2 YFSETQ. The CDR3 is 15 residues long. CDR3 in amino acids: CASRLGGQVNTEAFF. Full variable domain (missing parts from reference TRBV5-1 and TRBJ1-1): KAGVTQTPRYLIKTRGQQVTLSCSPISGHRSVSWYQQTPGQGLQFLFEYFSETQRNKGNFPGRFSGRQFSNSRSEMNVSTLELGDSALYLCASRLGGQVNTEAFFGQGTRLTVV.